One sample yielded the 8 T cell receptor beta chains listed below, sequenced in a study of cytomegalovirus exposure and HLA in healthy donors. This PCR relied on a set of 60 Vbeta primers and 13 Jbeta primers. Produced via immunoSEQ multiplex PCR; TCRdb's table is partial and in-frame only. Of around 200,000 clones listed, more than 80% were seen once; the top ten hold around 2.8%. Specimen: PBMCs. Source of these receptors: a woman in her fifties or sixties in good health and CMV-seropositive.

This sequence joins TRBV18 and TRBJ1-1, with D tentatively TRBD1 (6 bases). Germline V CDR1 and CDR2: KGHSH, LQKENI. Deletions cut 6 bases from V and 3 bases from J, with 17 bases between. The CDR3 covers 15 residues. The CDR3 DNA sequence: TGTGCCAGCTCTCCAAACAGGGCCGGGTACACTGAAGCTTTCTTT. Residues: CASSPNRAGYTEAFF.

This clone was counted only a few times. The chain is built from TRBV6-1 and TRBJ2-7, with unresolved D. Trimming pared 6 bases from V and 4 bases from J, leaving 13 bases between. Germline lookup yields CDR1 MNHNS and CDR2 SASEGT. CDR3 size: 13 residues. The CDR3 bases are TGTGCCAGCAGGCAAATCCCAGGTTACGAGCAGTACTTC. This gives the protein CASRQIPGYEQYF.

This chain joins TRBV14 and TRBJ1-2, with a weak D call TRBD1 (5 bases). Trimming left V 0 bases short and J 2 bases short, with 10 bases between. Germline V gives CDR1 SGHDN, CDR2 FVKESK. The CDR3 length is 15 residues. The CDR3 sequence is CASSQDPDSNYGYTF. The CDR3 nucleotides are TGTGCCAGCAGCCAAGATCCCGACAGCAACTATGGCTACACCTTC.

As concerns this clone: A read error is likely, as this CDR3 ends without the conserved phenylalanine or tryptophan. This chain uses TRBV28 with TRBJ2-7, with 7 bases fitting TRBD1. The V gene end was trimmed by 5 bases and the J gene end by 0 bases; junction bases not matched to a gene: 10. CDR3 size: 16 residues. Germline loops: CDR1 MDHEN, CDR2 SYDVKM. The CDR3 DNA follows: TGTGCCAGCAGTCCACTTGGGCAGGGGGACTCCTACGAGCAGTACCTC. Residues: CASSPLGQGDSYEQYL.

The chain is built from TRBV19 and TRBJ2-5; 11 bases line up with TRBD1. V shed 5 bases, J shed 4 bases, and the junction held 9 bases outside the gene matches. The CDR3 length is 16 residues. CDR1 is LNHDA and CDR2 is SQIVND in the germline V gene (reference sequence). CDR3 amino acids: CASSRPGQGVVETQYF. DNA of the CDR3: TGTGCCAGTAGTCGGCCGGGACAGGGGGTTGTAGAGACCCAGTACTTC.

This chain uses TRBV6-6 with TRBJ1-5, with D perhaps matching TRBD1 (6 bases). Germline V CDR1 and CDR2: MNHNY, SVGAGI (reference sequence). The V end was cut by 7 bases, the J end by 3 bases, with 13 bases between. The length of the CDR3 is 14 residues. As DNA, the CDR3 is TGTGCCAGCACTAACAGGGAGTACAATCAGCCCCAGCATTTT. It yields the protein CASTNREYNQPQHF.

There are a few counts of this clone. The chain couples TRBV10-3 to TRBJ1-3; D is uncertain. CDR1 ENHRY and CDR2 SYGVKD come from the germline V gene. This CDR3 is built from 17 residues. Trimming pared 6 bases from V and 1 base from J, leaving 19 bases between. The CDR3 DNA is TGTGCCATCAGCGACCCCGGGGAGGGTGGGTCTGGAAACACCATATATTTT. It specifies CAISDPGEGGSGNTIYF.

This sequence joins TRBV30 and TRBJ1-1, with TRBD1 as a possible D gene (6 bases). The length of the CDR3 is 14 residues. Per the germline V gene, CDR1 is GTSNPN and CDR2 is SVGIG (reference sequence). V was cut by 5 bases and J by 3 bases, with 16 bases left in between. As DNA, the CDR3 is TGTGCCTGGGGTATTGGGGGGGCCGACACTGAAGCTTTCTTT. Translation gives CAWGIGGADTEAFF.